The next 24 T cell receptor beta chains were all read from a single sample in a study of T cell changes during pregnancy in multiple sclerosis. Profiled with immunoSEQ multiplex PCR; TCRdb holds only in-frame clones, not every one. Among over 60,000 clones, around 91% were seen once, and the ten largest hold roughly 0.7%. The sequenced sample was peripheral blood, obtained in the third trimester of pregnancy. The receptor set was obtained from a female donor in good health, enrolled as a control in a pregnancy study.

Notes on this clone: The junction departs from germline at one end; a sequencing error may be responsible. The rearrangement joins TRBV5-1 to TRBJ1-4; D perhaps matches TRBD1 (5 bases). The germline CDR1 and CDR2 sequences are SGHRS and YFSETQ. The CDR3 is 15 amino acids. CDR3 DNA: TGCGCCAGCAGCTTAAGTGGAGGGGTGAACGAAAAATTGTTTTTT. It codes for CASSLSGGVNEKLFF.

The rearrangement joins TRBV6-4 to TRBJ2-5; D remains ambiguous. The CDR3 extends over 13 amino acids. V was shortened by 4 bases and J by 4 bases, with 10 bases between the two germline ends. Per the germline V gene, CDR1 is MRHNA and CDR2 is SNTAGT. CDR3 nucleotide sequence: TGTGCCAGCAGTGCAGATATTGGAGAGACCCAGTACTTC. This translates into CASSADIGETQYF.

The chain recombines TRBV9 with TRBJ2-2; tentatively, D is TRBD2 (6 bases). Germline-derived CDR1 and CDR2 are SGDLS and YYNGEE. The CDR3 is 18 residues long. V was trimmed by 5 bases and J by 6 bases, leaving 26 bases between them. The CDR3 sequence: CASSIPGLKRTVAGELFF. The CDR3 DNA reads TGTGCCAGCAGTATACCAGGACTAAAACGAACGGTGGCCGGGGAGCTGTTTTTT.

This clone was counted a single time. This chain connects TRBV7-9 to TRBJ2-7; D not certain. V lost 2 bases and J 2 bases, leaving 10 bases between the germline ends. The germline V gene has CDR1 SEHNR and CDR2 FQNEAQ (reference sequence). The CDR3 spans 14 residues. The CDR3: CASSLNLMTYEQYF. The CDR3 DNA is TGTGCCAGCAGCTTAAACTTAATGACCTACGAGCAGTACTTC.

The rearrangement links TRBV15 to TRBJ2-3; 7 bases line up with TRBD1. The V gene end was trimmed by 6 bases and the J gene end by 2 bases; junction bases not matched to a gene: 8. Germline V gene data show CDR1 as LNHNV and CDR2 as YYDKDF (reference sequence). The length of the CDR3 is 15 residues. This chain's CDR3 is CATSRDRIDTDTQYF. DNA of the CDR3: TGTGCCACCAGTCGGGACAGAATAGACACAGATACGCAGTATTTT.

The chain links TRBV7-2 to TRBJ2-5; 9 bases are shared with TRBD1. The CDR3 loop spans 16 amino acids. V was pared by 5 bases and J by 2 bases, with 9 bases of the junction left unmatched. The germline gives CDR1 SGHTA, CDR2 FQGNSA. CDR3 protein: CASSPEGTGWQETQYF. DNA of the CDR3: TGTGCCAGCAGCCCAGAAGGGACAGGGTGGCAAGAGACCCAGTACTTC. Drawing the rest from reference TRBV7-2 and TRBJ2-5, the complete variable domain is GAGVSQSPSNKVTEKGKDVELRCDPISGHTALYWYRQSLGQGLEFLIYFQGNSAPDKSGLPSDRFSAERTGGSVSTLTIQRTQQEDSAVYLCASSPEGTGWQETQYFGPGTRLLVL.

V is TRBV6-6 and J is TRBJ1-3; D is ambiguous. Trimming stripped 5 bases from V and 0 bases from J, with 8 bases between. The germline CDR1 and CDR2 sequences are MNHNY and SVGAGI (reference sequence). This CDR3 comprises 14 residues. The CDR3 spells CASSPGSSGNTIYF. In nucleotides, the CDR3 is TGTGCCAGCAGTCCAGGAAGCTCTGGAAACACCATATATTTT.

This chain uses TRBV19 with TRBJ2-3; no clear D gene. The CDR3 runs 14 residues. Trimming cost V 3 bases and J 2 bases, with 9 bases left between them. Germline CDR1 and CDR2: LNHDA and SQIVND (reference sequence). The CDR3 spells CASSIRSHTDTQYF. The CDR3 DNA follows: TGTGCCAGTAGTATCAGGTCTCACACAGATACGCAGTATTTT.

V and J are TRBV7-2 and TRBJ2-7; a possible D gene is TRBD1 (7 bases). CDR3 length: 16 amino acids. The V end lost 3 bases, the J end lost 2 bases, and 17 bases lay between the germline ends. Germline loops: CDR1 SGHTA, CDR2 FQGNSA. CDR3 in DNA: TGTGCCAGCAGCTTCCAGGGGGGAAGGTCGACCTACGAGCAGTACTTC. It specifies CASSFQGGRSTYEQYF.

The J gene is TRBJ2-7, the V gene TRBV27, with 7 bases fitting TRBD2. The V and J ends lost 6 bases and 2 bases, in that order; junction bases with no gene match: 10. Germline CDR1 and CDR2: MNHEY and SMNVEV (reference sequence). The CDR3 has 15 residues. The CDR3 region is CASSPRGDATYEQYF. The CDR3 DNA reads TGTGCCAGCAGCCCCCGGGGGGATGCCACCTACGAGCAGTACTTC.

This chain connects TRBV7-9 to TRBJ2-2; 13 bases map to TRBD2. CDR1 and CDR2 (germline): SEHNR, FQNEAQ (reference sequence). CDR3 size: 18 residues. V was pared by 1 base and J by 5 bases, with 7 bases of the junction left unmatched. Here the CDR3 reads CASSLGTSGGLRTGELFF. As DNA, the CDR3 is TGTGCCAGCAGCTTAGGGACTAGCGGGGGCCTCCGGACCGGGGAGCTGTTTTTT.

The chain recombines TRBV4-3 with TRBJ2-1; tentatively, D is TRBD2 (6 bases). V lost 1 base to trimming and J lost 4 bases, with 8 bases between them. The CDR3 length is 14 residues. From germline, CDR1 is LGHNA and CDR2 YSLEER. As DNA, the CDR3 is TGCGCCAGCAGCCAAGGGGACTCTTACAATGAGCAGTTCTTC. It codes for CASSQGDSYNEQFF.

The gene calls are TRBV28 and TRBJ1-1; D unresolved. The CDR3 is 14 amino acids. Trimming shortened V by 7 bases and J by 0 bases, and 12 bases separated the two germline ends. Germline loops: CDR1 MDHEN, CDR2 SYDVKM. The DNA for the CDR3 is TGTGCCAGCATGGGGAGTCTGATGAACACTGAAGCTTTCTTT. Translating gives CASMGSLMNTEAFF.

The chain carries TRBV25-1 and TRBJ1-1; 9 nucleotides line up with TRBD1. V shed 9 bases, J shed 1 base, and the junction held 3 bases outside the gene matches. The germline gives CDR1 MGHDK, CDR2 SYGVNS. This CDR3 contains 13 residues. In DNA, the CDR3 is TGTGCCAGGATGGGACAGGGGAACACTGAAGCTTTCTTT. Its protein is CARMGQGNTEAFF.

The chain carries TRBV2 and TRBJ2-4; D gene unclear. The CDR3 extends over 15 amino acids. Trimming removed 3 bases at V and 4 bases at J, with 13 bases between. Per germline, CDR1 SNHLY and CDR2 FYNNEI. The CDR3 protein is CASSDESIMKNIQYF. The DNA for the CDR3 is TGTGCCAGCAGTGATGAGTCCATTATGAAAAACATTCAGTACTTC.

The chain carries TRBV28 and TRBJ1-4; D might be TRBD1 (6 bases). V was shortened by 6 bases and J by 6 bases, with 11 bases between the two germline ends. CDR1 and CDR2 (germline): MDHEN, SYDVKM. CDR3 length: 13 residues. Here the CDR3 reads CASRTGGDEKLFF. The CDR3 nucleotides are TGTGCCAGCAGGACAGGTGGAGATGAAAAACTGTTTTTT.

This chain uses TRBV9 with TRBJ2-4; TRBD2 is a possible D gene (5 bases). Germline lookup yields CDR1 SGDLS and CDR2 YYNGEE. The CDR3 is 16 residues long. V shed 2 bases and J shed 1 base, with 13 bases lying between them. CDR3 sequence (DNA): TGTGCCAGCAGCGTGGCCCTCACGGGGGCCAAAAACATTCAGTACTTC. The encoded protein is CASSVALTGAKNIQYF.

This clone was counted a few times. The chain joins TRBV7-2 to TRBJ2-1, with TRBD2 as a possible D gene (5 bases). Germline CDR1 reads SGHTA; CDR2 reads FQGNSA. The CDR3 totals 16 residues. V was cut by 5 bases and J by 1 base, with 15 bases left in between. CDR3 residues: CASSPDFPPSYNEQFF. In DNA form, the CDR3 reads TGTGCCAGCAGCCCGGACTTTCCACCTTCCTACAATGAGCAGTTCTTC.

V and J are TRBV6-5 and TRBJ1-2, with TRBD1 matching over 8 bases. Trimming cost V 5 bases and J 4 bases; bases outside gene matches: 6. The CDR3 runs to 14 residues. The germline V gene has CDR1 MNHEY and CDR2 SVGAGI. The CDR3 spells CASSANRGVYGYTF. The CDR3 DNA reads as TGTGCCAGCAGTGCAAACAGGGGGGTCTATGGCTACACCTTC.

The rearrangement joins TRBV20-1 to TRBJ1-2, with D perhaps matching TRBD1 (5 bases). Germline V gives CDR1 DFQATT, CDR2 SNEGSKA (reference sequence). Trimming left V 8 bases short and J 7 bases short, with 11 bases between. The CDR3 runs 10 residues. CDR3 nucleotides: TGCAGTACACAGGAGATTGGCTACACCTTC. As protein: CSTQEIGYTF.

The V call is TRBV18, the J call TRBJ1-1; 8 bases fit TRBD1. Germline V CDR1 and CDR2: KGHSH, LQKENI. The V segment lost 6 bases and the J segment 1 base; nucleotides outside the gene matches: 4. This CDR3 comprises 14 residues. Here the CDR3 DNA reads TGTGCCAGCTCCCCCGGACAGGGGAACACTGAAGCTTTCTTT. Protein sequence: CASSPGQGNTEAFF.

The rearrangement links TRBV12-1 to TRBJ1-2. TRBV12-1 is classified as a pseudogene. The CDR3 has 15 amino acids. As DNA, the CDR3 is TGTGCCAGCAGCCCCCTCGATGGAGGGACGGATGGCTACACCTTC. Amino acid sequence: CASSPLDGGTDGYTF.

The chain uses TRBV11-3 and TRBJ2-1; D is unclear. The V and J ends lost 1 base and 3 bases respectively, with 10 bases between them. This CDR3 has 15 residues. Germline assignment: CDR1 SGHNT and CDR2 YENEEA. CDR3 coding DNA: TGTGCCAGCAGCTTAGGCGAGGTCTACTACAATGAGCAGTTCTTC. The encoded protein is CASSLGEVYYNEQFF.

The chain combines TRBV11-3 with TRBJ2-1; 8 bases fit TRBD2. Germline CDR1 and CDR2: SGHNT and YENEEA. Losses at the gene ends were 5 bases for V and 0 bases for J; bases not matched to a gene: 3. CDR3 size: 15 residues. This CDR3 reads CASSRTSGSYNEQFF. The CDR3 DNA reads TGTGCCAGCAGCCGAACTAGCGGCTCCTACAATGAGCAGTTCTTC.